Each of the 23 T cell receptor beta chains below was sequenced from the same sample in a study of T cells in Graves' hyperthyroidism and ophthalmopathy. The investigators amplified TCR beta CDR3 regions from RNA transcripts. The HTBI primer set drove a first-round RT-PCR of the TCR CDR3. Each CDR3 protein gets one entry after TCRdb re-called the multiplex PCR reads with MiXCR. The table shows some 350,000 distinct CDR3 sequences, with approximately 14% occurring only once. The source material was blood. These receptors were obtained from a woman between 18 and 30 years old with Graves' hyperthyroidism that later progressed to Graves' ophthalmopathy.

This clonotype was seen repeatedly, ten times or more. The chain is built from TRBV20-1 and TRBJ2-7; 8 bases match TRBD2. The CDR3 totals 12 residues. V lost 3 bases and J lost 7; bases outside the gene matches: 5. Per germline, CDR1 DFQATT and CDR2 SNEGSKA (reference sequence). The CDR3 DNA sequence: TGCAGTGCTAGTCCAGCGGGAGTTGAGCAGTACTTC. Its translation: CSASPAGVEQYF.

The chain joins TRBV5-8 to TRBJ2-2; D could derive from TRBD1 or TRBD2 (5 bases each). Trimming removed 1 base at V and 0 bases at J, with 10 bases between. This CDR3 is built from 16 residues. Per germline, CDR1 SGHTS and CDR2 YDEGEE. The CDR3 reads CASSLYGGANTGELFF. Here the CDR3 DNA reads TGTGCCAGCAGCTTGTATGGGGGAGCGAACACCGGGGAGCTGTTTTTT.

Concerning this clonotype itself: At one end the junction does not follow the germline gene, possibly because of a read error. The chain couples TRBV4-1 to TRBJ2-5, with D perhaps matching TRBD1 (6 bases). The germline V gene has CDR1 MGHRA and CDR2 YSYEKL. The CDR3 sequence is 15 residues long. The CDR3 reads CASSQPGHIKETRYF. The CDR3 DNA reads TGCGCCAGCAGCCAGCCGGGACACATTAAAGAGACCCGGTACTTC.

Points on this clonotype: A much larger clone differs by one base, so this may be a read error. This chain uses TRBV3-1 with TRBJ1-2; TRBD1 aligns across 9 bases. Germline CDR1 LGHDT, CDR2 YNNKEL (reference sequence). CDR3 length: 14 residues. In DNA, the CDR3 is TGTGCCAGCAGCCACACAGGGGGCAGCTATGGCTGCACCTTC. This encodes CASSHTGGSYGCTF.

This clonotype was seen at least ten times. This chain links TRBV20-1 with TRBJ1-2; TRBD1 aligns across 8 bases. Germline assignment: CDR1 DFQATT and CDR2 SNEGSKA (reference sequence). Trimming took 0 bases from V and 8 from J; bases not matched to a gene: 11. The CDR3 runs to 15 residues. The CDR3: CSAREGTGVPGGYTF. In DNA form, the CDR3 reads TGCAGTGCTAGAGAAGGGACAGGCGTTCCGGGGGGCTACACCTTC.

The rearrangement links TRBV6-1 to TRBJ1-1; no firm D call. The ends were cut back, 8 bases at V and 3 bases at J, with 13 bases in the middle. CDR3 length: 13 amino acids. In germline, CDR1 is MNHNS, CDR2 SASEGT. This chain's CDR3 is CASHRVGDTEAFF. CDR3 sequence (DNA): TGTGCCAGCCATAGGGTAGGCGACACTGAAGCTTTCTTT.

The sample holds a few counts of this clonotype. V is TRBV6-1 and J is TRBJ1-6, with a possible D match to TRBD1 (6 bases). Germline V CDR1 and CDR2: MNHNS, SASEGT. The CDR3 length is 15 residues. V lost 6 bases to trimming and J lost 6 bases, with 15 bases between them. The DNA of the CDR3 is TGTGCCAGCAGCCCCTCCAGGGGTAGTAATTCACCCCTCCACTTT. Translating gives CASSPSRGSNSPLHF.

This clonotype was seen repeatedly, ten times or more. The chain has TRBV11-3 and TRBJ2-3, with 13 bases aligning to TRBD2. Germline loops: CDR1 SGHNT, CDR2 YENEEA. The CDR3 covers 17 residues. The trim removed 5 bases at V and 2 bases at J, leaving 7 bases unmatched. This chain's CDR3 is CASSPGTSGTDTDTQYF. CDR3 in DNA: TGTGCCAGCAGCCCAGGGACTAGCGGGACCGACACAGATACGCAGTATTTT. The full variable domain, rest sourced from reference TRBV11-3 and TRBJ2-3, is EAGVVQSPRYKIIEKKQPVAFWCNPISGHNTLYWYLQNLGQGPELLIRYENEEAVDDSQLPKDRFSAERLKGVDSTLKIQPAELGDSAVYLCASSPGTSGTDTDTQYFGPGTRLTVL.

This clonotype has a count of ten or more. The genes are TRBV7-8 and TRBJ2-3; D not resolved. V lost 4 bases, J lost 0 bases, and 17 bases lay in between. Germline V gene lookup returns CDR1 SGHVS and CDR2 FQNEAQ. CDR3 size: 17 residues. The CDR3 protein is CASSSGVAVPSTDTQYF. CDR3 coding DNA: TGTGCCAGCAGCTCTGGGGTTGCAGTCCCTAGCACAGATACGCAGTATTTT.

This chain links TRBV11-1 with TRBJ2-1; D is possibly TRBD1 (5 bases). The ends were cut back, 1 base at V and 15 bases at J, with 16 bases in the middle. The CDR3 extends over 13 amino acids. Per germline, CDR1 SGHAT and CDR2 FQDESV (reference sequence). The CDR3 nucleotides are TGTGCCAGCAGCTTAGTCCCAGCGACAGATGGGTTCTTC. Residues: CASSLVPATDGFF.

This clonotype has a count of ten or more. The genes are TRBV28 and TRBJ2-3; 13 bases agree with TRBD2. The CDR3 contains 16 residues. Germline values: CDR1 MDHEN, CDR2 SYDVKM. V lost 5 bases, J lost 2 bases, and 4 bases stayed unmatched. CDR3 region: CASSPGTSGNTDTQYF. DNA of the CDR3: TGTGCCAGCAGTCCCGGGACTAGCGGGAACACAGATACGCAGTATTTT. The whole variable domain, filled in from reference TRBV28 and TRBJ2-3, reads DVKVTQSSRYLVKRTGEKVFLECVQDMDHENMFWYRQDPGLGLRLIYFSYDVKMKEKGDIPEGYSVSREKKERFSLILESASTNQTSMYLCASSPGTSGNTDTQYFGPGTRLTVL.

Concerning this clonotype itself: This sequence may be a read error, since a much larger clone differs from it by one base. The chain carries TRBV20-1 and TRBJ2-7; tentatively, D is TRBD2 (7 bases). The CDR3 length is 12 residues. Germline V gene data show CDR1 as DFQATT and CDR2 as SNEGSKA (reference sequence). The CDR3 sequence: CSATRGGYELYF. Written as DNA, the CDR3 is TGCAGTGCCACTAGGGGGGGTTACGAGCTGTACTTC.

This clonotype was seen only a few times. The rearrangement uses TRBV18 and TRBJ2-1; TRBD2 is a possible D gene (6 bases). The V gene lost 6 bases and the J gene lost 8 bases, with 20 bases spanning the gap. The CDR3 runs to 15 residues. The germline V gene encodes CDR1 KGHSH and CDR2 LQKENI. In nucleotides, the CDR3 is TGTGCCAGCTCCCCCCCCGGGACTCCGAAGGATGAGCAGTTCTTC. This sequence encodes CASSPPGTPKDEQFF. Full variable domain (rest looked up from reference TRBV18 and TRBJ2-1): NAGVMQNPRHLVRRRGQEARLRCSPMKGHSHVYWYRQLPEEGLKFMVYLQKENIIDESGMPKERFSAEFPKEGPSILRIQQVVRGDSAAYFCASSPPGTPKDEQFFGPGTRLTVL.

This chain links TRBV6-2 or TRBV6-3 with TRBJ2-1, with 7 bases that match TRBD2. This CDR3 has 15 residues. Per the germline V gene, CDR1 is MNHEY and CDR2 is SVGEGT. J gave up 10 bases and V 0 bases, and 9 bases lay outside the gene matches. The CDR3 coding sequence is TGTGCCAGCAGTTACTCGAGCGGGGTCTTAGGGGAGCAGTTCTTC. Its protein product is CASSYSSGVLGEQFF.

This chain joins TRBV19 and TRBJ2-3, with 8 nucleotides matching TRBD2. V shed 11 bases, J shed 0 bases, and the junction held 13 bases outside the gene matches. The CDR3 is made up of 16 amino acids. Per germline, CDR1 LNHDA and CDR2 SQIVND (reference sequence). CDR3 nucleotides: TGTGCCGCTTCGGGAGGGCTCCGGAGGAGCACAGATACGCAGTATTTT. Its translation: CAASGGLRRSTDTQYF.

This clonotype appeared a few times. This chain joins TRBV7-9 and TRBJ1-3; no definite D call. The CDR3 length is 13 residues. V was shortened by 4 bases and J by 2 bases, with 6 bases between the two germline ends. Germline CDR1 SEHNR, CDR2 FQNEAQ (reference sequence). This chain's CDR3 is CASSSPAGNTIYF. CDR3 nucleotide sequence: TGTGCCAGCAGCTCCCCCGCTGGAAACACCATATATTTT.

This clonotype has at least ten counts. The chain is built from TRBV28 and TRBJ2-7; D remains unclear. CDR3 length equals 14 residues. Trimming removed 6 bases at V and 1 base at J, with 13 bases between. Germline loops: CDR1 MDHEN, CDR2 SYDVKM. CDR3 sequence: CASSPLGLSYEQYF. In nucleotides, the CDR3 is TGTGCCAGCAGCCCGCTAGGCCTTTCCTACGAGCAGTACTTC.

This clonotype was observed at least ten times. The J gene is TRBJ2-1, the V gene TRBV24-1; 9 bases fit TRBD2. The CDR3 extends over 17 amino acids. The germline gives CDR1 KGHDR, CDR2 SFDVKD. V lost 4 bases and J lost 2; bases outside the gene matches: 8. This chain's CDR3 is CATSDLQREATYNEQFF. The CDR3 coding sequence is TGTGCCACCAGTGACCTCCAGCGGGAGGCAACCTACAATGAGCAGTTCTTC.

This clonotype was detected only a few times. V gene TRBV2 combines with J gene TRBJ1-6, with D possibly TRBD1 on 5 matching bases. The CDR3 spans 15 residues. Germline values: CDR1 SNHLY, CDR2 FYNNEI. The V and J ends lost 5 bases and 2 bases respectively, with 10 bases between them. CDR3 amino acids: CASSPPGAYNSPLHF. CDR3 in DNA: TGTGCCAGCAGTCCACCGGGGGCCTATAATTCACCCCTCCACTTT.

The chain recombines TRBV6-1 with TRBJ2-1; TRBD2 agrees at 10 bases. This CDR3 has 15 residues. With 6 bases clipped from V and 1 base from J, the junction kept 3 bases outside the gene matches. Germline loops: CDR1 MNHNS, CDR2 SASEGT. CDR3 in DNA: TGTGCCAGCAGACTAGCGGGACCGTCCTACAATGAGCAGTTCTTC. Residues: CASRLAGPSYNEQFF.

This chain connects TRBV19 to TRBJ2-1; 9 bases are shared with TRBD1. This CDR3 comprises 15 residues. Germline V gene lookup returns CDR1 LNHDA and CDR2 SQIVND (reference sequence). V lost 5 bases and J lost 3; bases outside the gene matches: 5. DNA for the CDR3: TGTGCCAGTAGTCGGGGACAGGGATACTACAATGAGCAGTTCTTC. This encodes CASSRGQGYYNEQFF.

The J gene is TRBJ2-6, the V gene TRBV20-1; no clear D gene. The CDR3 loop spans 14 amino acids. V was pared by 1 base and J by 0 bases, with 4 bases between. Germline V gene data show CDR1 as DFQATT and CDR2 as SNEGSKA (reference sequence). CDR3 in DNA: TGCAGTGCTAGAGTGAGCTCTGGGGCCAACGTCCTGACTTTC. Its translation: CSARVSSGANVLTF.

This clonotype was recorded at least ten times. The chain carries TRBV5-1 and TRBJ2-7; 15 positions match TRBD2. The CDR3 consists of 16 residues. With V trimmed by 3 bases and J by 5 bases, 6 bases remained unmatched. The germline V gene has CDR1 SGHRS and CDR2 YFSETQ. The CDR3 is CASSSGLAGGPHEQYF. CDR3 in DNA: TGCGCCAGCAGCTCCGGACTAGCGGGAGGGCCCCACGAGCAGTACTTC.